These 26 T cell receptor beta chains were sequenced from one sample in a study of blood T cell repertoires in COVID-19. The protocol was immunoSEQ multiplex PCR, while the TCRdb copy is restricted to in-frame clones and leaves out a portion. The sample records 75,000 to 90,000 clones, more than 85% being singletons. Sample: peripheral blood. The receptors stem from a man older than 75 with active or convalescent COVID-19.

This chain uses TRBV6-5 with TRBJ1-6; 7 nucleotides align to TRBD1. This CDR3 contains 16 residues. V gave up 3 bases and J gave up 7 bases; unmatched junction bases: 9. Germline V gene sequence: CDR1 MNHEY, CDR2 SVGAGI. The CDR3 protein is CASSYSTGIANSPLHF. The CDR3 DNA reads TGTGCCAGCAGTTATTCGACAGGGATTGCAAATTCACCCCTCCACTTT.

CDR3 DNA: TGTGCCAGCAGTGAATATTTGGACAGGAACAATCAGCCCCAGCATTTT. Protein product: CASSEYLDRNNQPQHF. The V and J genes are TRBV6-1 and TRBJ1-5; 7 nucleotides align to TRBD1. The length of the CDR3 is 16 residues. The ends lost 2 bases at V and 3 bases at J; junction bases unmatched: 7. Germline V CDR1 and CDR2: MNHNS, SASEGT.

The V and J genes are TRBV12-3 or TRBV12-4 and TRBJ1-3; D ambiguous. CDR3 length equals 13 residues. Trimming stripped 6 bases from V and 0 bases from J, with 6 bases between. For the CDR3, the DNA is TGTGCCAGCAGCCTAGTCTCTGGAAACACCATATATTTT. As protein: CASSLVSGNTIYF.

The chain recombines TRBV15 with TRBJ1-1, with 7 bases fitting TRBD1. V was clipped by 4 bases and J by 4 bases; unmatched bases: 9. The CDR3 spans 15 residues. Germline values: CDR1 LNHNV, CDR2 YYDKDF (reference sequence). The CDR3, as DNA: TGTGCCACCAGCATATCGACAGGGTTGGGCACTGAAGCTTTCTTT. Protein sequence: CATSISTGLGTEAFF.

The chain links TRBV2 to TRBJ1-1, with 9 nucleotides matching TRBD1. Germline-derived CDR1 and CDR2 are SNHLY and FYNNEI. The CDR3 has 14 residues. The junction had 8 bases not matched to a gene; V was cut back by 5 bases and J by 7 bases. CDR3 bases: TGTGCCAGCAGTCGCGGGACAGGGACGGTTGAAGCTTTCTTT. It encodes CASSRGTGTVEAFF.

This clone was observed a handful of times. This rearrangement joins TRBV7-9 to TRBJ1-6; TRBD1 agrees at 11 bases. V was pared by 5 bases and J by 10 bases, with 4 bases of the junction left unmatched. CDR1 is SEHNR, CDR2 FQNEAQ, per germline (reference sequence). This CDR3 has 14 amino acids. The CDR3: CASSRGQGVSPLHF. The CDR3 region has the DNA TGTGCCAGCAGCCGGGGACAGGGGGTCTCACCCCTCCACTTT.

The chain links TRBV24-1 to TRBJ2-1; maybe TRBD1 (6 bases). The CDR3 totals 19 residues. Per the germline V gene, CDR1 is KGHDR and CDR2 is SFDVKD. V dropped 4 bases and J dropped 3 bases, with 24 bases sitting between them. CDR3 region: CATSETPGTPSSFYNEQFF. DNA of the CDR3: TGTGCCACCAGTGAAACCCCCGGGACACCGAGTAGTTTCTACAATGAGCAGTTCTTC.

This clone was observed a few times. This chain uses TRBV7-9 with TRBJ2-1; 11 positions match TRBD1. The V gene's germline CDR1 is SEHNR and CDR2 FQNEAQ (reference sequence). J gave up 6 bases and V 3 bases, and 7 bases lay outside the gene matches. The CDR3 extends over 16 amino acids. The CDR3 sequence is CASSFDGQGAGNEQFF. The CDR3 DNA is TGTGCCAGCAGCTTTGACGGACAGGGGGCCGGCAATGAGCAGTTCTTC.

In this sample, this clone turned up a few times. The genes are TRBV18 and TRBJ2-7; 8 nucleotides align to TRBD2. The CDR3 length is 14 residues. CDR1 is KGHSH and CDR2 is LQKENI in the germline V gene. After removal of 6 bases from V and 4 bases from J, the junction contained 8 bases not matched to a gene. The CDR3 protein is CASSTSGGRYEQYV. CDR3 in DNA: TGTGCCAGCTCTACTAGCGGAGGGAGATACGAGCAGTACGTC.

This chain uses TRBV6-5 with TRBJ2-1; D perhaps matches TRBD2 (6 bases). The germline V gene has CDR1 MNHEY and CDR2 SVGAGI. V shed 7 bases and J shed 6 bases, with 16 bases lying between them. CDR3 length: 14 residues. The CDR3 here is CASMGLQTGNEQFF. The CDR3 nucleotides read TGTGCCAGCATGGGACTCCAAACGGGCAATGAGCAGTTCTTC.

This clone was seen just once. The V and J genes are TRBV19 and TRBJ1-5; D might be TRBD1 (6 bases). The CDR3 runs to 15 residues. Germline CDR1 is LNHDA and CDR2 is SQIVND (reference sequence). Trimming cost V 5 bases and J 7 bases, with 18 bases left between them. The CDR3: CASSAPGGLGQPQHF. As DNA, the CDR3 is TGTGCCAGTAGTGCCCCCGGGGGGCTGGGGCAGCCCCAGCATTTT.

V gene TRBV29-1 combines with J gene TRBJ1-2, with no clear D. The germline gives CDR1 SQVTM, CDR2 ANQGSEA. The CDR3 runs 11 residues. Trimming took 3 bases from V and 7 from J, leaving 9 bases between them. The CDR3 reads CSVDAGSGYTF. DNA of the CDR3: TGCAGCGTTGACGCGGGGAGTGGCTACACCTTC.

The V gene is TRBV19, the J gene TRBJ1-5; the D gene is possibly TRBD1 (5 bases). Germline V gene data show CDR1 as LNHDA and CDR2 as SQIVND (reference sequence). The length of the CDR3 is 15 residues. The V and J ends lost 4 bases and 1 base respectively, with 11 bases between them. The CDR3 DNA follows: TGTGCCAGTAGTAGGAGGGGAGGAAGCAATCAGCCCCAGCATTTT. Translated: CASSRRGGSNQPQHF.

The J gene is TRBJ2-3, the V gene TRBV11-3; 9 bases agree with TRBD2. The length of the CDR3 is 16 residues. Germline V CDR1 and CDR2: SGHNT, YENEEA. V lost 4 bases, J lost 1 base, and 6 bases stayed unmatched. The CDR3 region has the DNA TGTGCCAGCAGCTCCCAGCGGGAGGAGGGCACAGATACGCAGTATTTT. Translating gives CASSSQREEGTDTQYF.

CDR3: CASKDRINEKLFF. DNA for the CDR3: TGTGCCAGCAAGGACAGGATTAATGAAAAACTGTTTTTT. The chain employs TRBV6-5 and TRBJ1-4; TRBD1 agrees at 7 bases. Germline V gene data show CDR1 as MNHEY and CDR2 as SVGAGI. This CDR3 comprises 13 residues. Trimming cost V 7 bases and J 4 bases; bases outside gene matches: 3.

V gene TRBV18 combines with J gene TRBJ2-5, with TRBD1 matching over 9 bases. This CDR3 has 15 amino acids. Germline V gene sequence: CDR1 KGHSH, CDR2 LQKENI. V shed 8 bases, J shed 5 bases, and the junction held 12 bases outside the gene matches. As DNA, the CDR3 is TGTGCCAGCAGCCGGGACAGGGTGCTGATGGAGACCCAGTACTTC. As protein: CASSRDRVLMETQYF.

As DNA, the CDR3 is TGTGCCAGCACCCTACGGGGGGCCAATGTAGATGAGCAGTTCTTC. As protein: CASTLRGANVDEQFF. J is TRBJ2-1 and V is TRBV7-2; D might be TRBD2 (7 bases). Trimming removed 7 bases at V and 8 bases at J, with 21 bases between. The germline V gene encodes CDR1 SGHTA and CDR2 FQGNSA. The CDR3 length is 15 residues.

This sequence joins TRBV5-1 and TRBJ2-1, with TRBD2 matching over 8 bases. The germline gives CDR1 SGHRS, CDR2 YFSETQ. With V trimmed by 2 bases and J by 5 bases, 6 bases remained unmatched. The length of the CDR3 is 15 residues. Here the CDR3 DNA reads TGCGCCAGCAGCTTCCTAGCGGGCACCAACAATGAGCAGTTCTTC. It specifies CASSFLAGTNNEQFF.

This chain links TRBV18 with TRBJ2-7; TRBD2 might be the D (6 bases). Germline assignment: CDR1 KGHSH and CDR2 LQKENI. CDR3 length: 13 residues. V dropped 6 bases and J dropped 3 bases, with 12 bases sitting between them. The CDR3 reads CASSALGGYEQYV. The CDR3 DNA sequence: TGTGCCAGCTCCGCCTTGGGAGGCTACGAGCAGTACGTC.

Only a few counts were recorded for this clone. The J gene is TRBJ1-5, the V gene TRBV2; D call uncertain. With 11 bases removed from V and 3 bases from J, the gap between germline ends came to 14 bases. The CDR3 has 13 amino acids. Germline V CDR1 and CDR2: SNHLY, FYNNEI. CDR3 DNA: TGTGCCGGCAAGACTGAAAACAATCAGCCCCAGCATTTT. Translated: CAGKTENNQPQHF.

This clone was seen once. The gene calls are TRBV6-5 and TRBJ1-2; a possible D gene is TRBD1 (5 bases). This CDR3 has 13 amino acids. The V gene lost 6 bases and the J gene lost 2 bases, with 10 bases spanning the gap. Germline-derived CDR1 and CDR2 are MNHEY and SVGAGI. The CDR3 loop reads CASRRRGNYGYTF. CDR3 in DNA: TGTGCCAGCAGGCGGCGGGGGAACTATGGCTACACCTTC.

The chain has TRBV24-1 and TRBJ2-2; 7 bases match TRBD2. CDR3 length: 15 residues. The germline V gene encodes CDR1 KGHDR and CDR2 SFDVKD. V lost 5 bases, J lost 5 bases, and 7 bases stayed unmatched. The CDR3 sequence: CATSASLGGTGELFF. CDR3 DNA: TGTGCCACCAGTGCCTCGCTCGGGGGGACCGGGGAGCTGTTTTTT.

The chain carries TRBV11-1 and TRBJ2-7; TRBD1 agrees at 10 bases. CDR3 length: 16 amino acids. With V trimmed by 6 bases and J by 5 bases, 13 bases remained unmatched. Germline V gives CDR1 SGHAT, CDR2 FQDESV (reference sequence). This CDR3 reads CASRCTGTGVSHEQYV. The CDR3 nucleotides are TGTGCCAGCAGGTGTACCGGGACAGGGGTTTCCCACGAGCAGTACGTC.

The gene calls are TRBV7-2 and TRBJ1-4; tentative D call: TRBD1 (6 bases). With 6 bases removed from V and 7 bases from J, the gap between germline ends came to 18 bases. From germline, CDR1 is SGHTA and CDR2 FQGNSA. This CDR3 spans 15 amino acids. In DNA form, the CDR3 reads TGTGCCAGCAGACAACAGGGCATAGTTCCTGAAAAACTGTTTTTT. It codes for CASRQQGIVPEKLFF.

The rearrangement links TRBV24-1 to TRBJ1-1; TRBD1 aligns across 7 bases. Germline V gene lookup returns CDR1 KGHDR and CDR2 SFDVKD. The CDR3 consists of 12 residues. With 4 bases clipped from V and 7 bases from J, the junction kept 2 bases outside the gene matches. CDR3 region: CATSDRQGEAFF. CDR3 nucleotide sequence: TGTGCCACCAGTGACCGACAGGGTGAAGCTTTCTTT.

The rearrangement links TRBV19 to TRBJ2-3, with D possibly TRBD1 on 5 matching bases. The CDR3 is made up of 13 amino acids. V was shortened by 6 bases and J by 4 bases, with 11 bases between the two germline ends. CDR1 and CDR2 (germline): LNHDA, SQIVND (reference sequence). This chain's CDR3 is CASREQGADTQYF. The CDR3 region has the DNA TGTGCCAGTAGAGAGCAGGGTGCAGATACGCAGTATTTT. The full variable domain, rest sourced from reference TRBV19 and TRBJ2-3, is DGGITQSPKYLFRKEGQNVTLSCEQNLNHDAMYWYRQDPGQGLRLIYYSQIVNDFQKGDIAEGYSVSREKKESFPLTVTSAQKNPTAFYLCASREQGADTQYFGPGTRLTVL.